Only a few counts were recorded for the clone carrying this T cell receptor beta chain. This CDR3 has 12 residues. Germline V gene sequence: CDR1 MNHNY, CDR2 SVGAGI (reference sequence). V was pared by 10 bases and J by 2 bases, with 11 bases between. Noted time point: cycle 4 day 1 (C4D1), after 5 to 7 weeks of nivolumab. Patients all relapsed after autologous stem cell transplantation, and there was variation in brentuximab vedotin exposure. These data belong to a study of PD-1 blockade in classical Hodgkin lymphoma. Clones were sequenced by immunoSEQ multiplex PCR, and TCRdb holds only the in-frame ones, with some missing. The repertoire holds approximately 44,000 clones, with 55% to 70% as singletons.

Material: peripheral blood mononuclear cells (PBMCs), obtained before the fourth cycle of nivolumab. The receptor was derived from a human donor with classical Hodgkin lymphoma. The V and J genes are TRBV6-6 and TRBJ1-2; D is possibly TRBD1 (6 bases). DNA for the CDR3: TGTGCCAACGGGGGCACCAACTATGGCTACACCTTC. It yields the protein CANGGTNYGYTF.